The rows below give T cell receptor beta chains drawn from one sample of a study of T cell clones after liver transplantation. Some clones are missing from TCRdb's copy, which holds only in-frame ones; the method was immunoSEQ multiplex PCR. The sample contains tens of thousands of clones, over 60% of which appear only once. The sequenced sample was CD4+ T cells from blood, obtained at the 22-month timepoint. Receptors originate from a human patient who received a liver transplant. Some T cells may originate from the graft donor. Both conserved end residues are part of each CDR3. D genes are given only for firm matches. The size of a clone is reported for some rows only, either as once, few or many, or as a class for expanded clones.

CDR3 protein | CDR3 DNA | clone size | J gene | D gene | V gene
CASRVGGTYNEQFF | TGTGCCAGCAGAGTCGGGGGCACCTACAATGAGCAGTTCTTC | . | TRBJ2-1 | . | TRBV7-3
CASSLSHRHPMGQYF | TGTGCCAGCAGTTTATCCCACAGGCACCCTATGGGGCAGTACTTC | . | TRBJ2-7 | . | TRBV27
CASSLQGAGQPQHF | TGTGCCAGCAGTTTACAGGGGGCGGGTCAGCCCCAGCATTTT | . | TRBJ1-5 | TRBD1 | TRBV27
CSVGQSSSYEQYF | TGCAGCGTTGGACAGTCTTCTTCCTACGAGCAGTACTTC | . | TRBJ2-7 | . | TRBV29-1
CASSLRGAYNEQFF | TGTGCCAGCAGCCTCCGTGGAGCCTACAATGAGCAGTTCTTC | . | TRBJ2-1 | . | TRBV9
CSVRQSSYEQYF | TGCAGCGTTCGGCAGTCTTCCTACGAGCAGTACTTC | . | TRBJ2-7 | . | TRBV29-1
CASRPGTGGTGEQFF | TGCGCCAGCAGACCCGGGACAGGGGGGACTGGGGAGCAGTTCTTC | . | TRBJ2-1 | TRBD1 | TRBV5-1
CAWVGVSGNTIYF | TGTGCCTGGGTTGGCGTCTCTGGAAACACCATATATTTT | . | TRBJ1-3 | . | TRBV30
CASRDGWVNTGELFF | TGTGCCAGCAGGGATGGGTGGGTGAACACCGGGGAGCTGTTTTTT | . | TRBJ2-2 | . | TRBV28
CSTGQGQETQYF | TGCAGCACCGGACAGGGGCAAGAGACCCAGTACTTC | . | TRBJ2-5 | TRBD1 | TRBV29-1
CASSLRTQGWNEQFF | TGTGCCAGCAGCCTACGTACCCAGGGGTGGAATGAGCAGTTCTTC | . | TRBJ2-1 | . | TRBV7-9
CASSAGQAYEQFF | TGCGCCAGCAGTGCTGGTCAGGCGTATGAGCAGTTCTTC | . | TRBJ2-1 | . | TRBV10-2
CASSPEEETQYF | TGTGCCAGCTCACCAGAGGAGGAGACCCAGTACTTC | . | TRBJ2-5 | . | TRBV18
CASSLGNQPQHF | TGTGCCAGCAGCTTGGGAAACCAGCCCCAGCATTTT | . | TRBJ1-5 | . | TRBV7-8
CAWSATTLREKLFF | TGTGCCTGGAGTGCGACAACCCTAAGGGAAAAACTGTTTTTT | few | TRBJ1-4 | . | TRBV30
CASSPFEGRGTDTQYF | TGTGCCAGCAGCCCTTTCGAGGGGAGGGGCACAGATACGCAGTATTTT | . | TRBJ2-3 | TRBD2 | TRBV7-8
CASSTDRGNTIYF | TGTGCCAGCAGCACAGACAGAGGAAACACCATATATTTT | . | TRBJ1-3 | . | TRBV7-8
CASSTPQVSGNTIYF | TGTGCCAGCAGTACCCCACAGGTCTCTGGAAACACCATATATTTT | . | TRBJ1-3 | . | TRBV6-5